The clone carrying this T cell receptor beta chain has just one count. Within the sample, other DNA sequences also encode this same CDR3. The source of the sample is a study of blood T cell repertoires in COVID-19. Overall study context: Samples taken during acute and convalescent COVID-19 were collected in the United States, Italy and Spain.

The data were produced by immunoSEQ multiplex PCR, yet TCRdb's version contains in-frame clones alone and is incomplete. The table records roughly 230,000 clones, roughly 91% of them present only once. The sequenced sample was PBMCs or T cells enriched from blood (not recorded which). The sequence was collected from a woman in her 30s with acute COVID-19.

DNA for the CDR3: TGTGCCAGCAGCTTAGTCGCGGCGTCCTACAATGAGCAGTTCTTC. Translated: CASSLVAASYNEQFF. V and J are TRBV11-2 and TRBJ2-1; D not resolved. From germline, CDR1 is SGHAT and CDR2 FQNNGV. V lost 1 base, J lost 1 base, and 8 bases lay in between. The CDR3 covers 15 residues.